One and the same sample provided the 9 T cell receptor beta chains below, sequenced in a study of OX40 agonist ivuxolimab in advanced cancers. Clones were read by immunoSEQ multiplex PCR, and TCRdb kept only the in-frame ones, dropping some. The sample lists around 29,000 clones; about nine tenths were seen once. The sequencing here drew on CD4+ or CD8+ T cells sorted from blood, taken in a trial of the OX40 agonist ivuxolimab. These receptors were obtained from an adult with an advanced solid tumor such as melanoma, head and neck, liver or kidney cancer.

The chain uses TRBV9 and TRBJ1-2; D remains unclear. This CDR3 spans 14 amino acids. The germline gives CDR1 SGDLS, CDR2 YYNGEE. V lost 0 bases and J 2 bases, leaving 8 bases between the germline ends. In DNA form, the CDR3 reads TGTGCCAGCAGCGTAGGGTGGCAAAACTATGGCTACACCTTC. Translation gives CASSVGWQNYGYTF. The whole variable domain, filled in from reference TRBV9 and TRBJ1-2, reads DSGVTQTPKHLITATGQRVTLRCSPRSGDLSVYWYQQSLDQGLQFLIQYYNGEERAKGNILERFSAQQFPDLHSELNLSSLELGDSALYFCASSVGWQNYGYTFGSGTRLTVV.

The genes are TRBV4-1 and TRBJ1-1; D remains unclear. With 0 bases removed from V and 0 bases from J, the gap between germline ends came to 11 bases. The CDR3 is 16 residues long. CDR1 and CDR2 from the germline V gene are MGHRA and YSYEKL. The CDR3 DNA sequence: TGCGCCAGCAGCCAAGATCCTCCAGGCCTGAACACTGAAGCTTTCTTT. It yields the protein CASSQDPPGLNTEAFF.

J is TRBJ2-5 and V is TRBV5-6; 8 bases are shared with TRBD2. From germline, CDR1 is SGHDT and CDR2 YYEEEE. The junction had 8 bases not matched to a gene; V was cut back by 0 bases and J by 4 bases. The CDR3 loop spans 16 amino acids. This chain's CDR3 is CASSLGGSLAGETQYF. The CDR3 DNA is TGTGCCAGCAGCTTGGGAGGGTCGCTAGCGGGAGAGACCCAGTACTTC. The whole variable domain, filled in from reference TRBV5-6 and TRBJ2-5, reads DAGVTQSPTHLIKTRGQQVTLRCSPKSGHDTVSWYQQALGQGPQFIFQYYEEEERQRGNFPDRFSGHQFPNYSSELNVNALLLGDSALYLCASSLGGSLAGETQYFGPGTRLLVL.

The rearrangement uses TRBV28 and TRBJ1-2, with TRBD1 matching 12 bases. In germline, CDR1 is MDHEN, CDR2 SYDVKM. The CDR3 extends over 15 amino acids. J lost 7 bases, V lost 5 bases, and 8 bases had no gene match. CDR3 DNA sequence: TGTGCCAGCAGTCCCTCCGGGACAGGGGGCTTTGGCTACACCTTC. Its protein is CASSPSGTGGFGYTF.

The chain's CDR3 is CASSPGPGTGYSYEQYF. CDR3 nucleotides: TGTGCCAGCTCACCCGGTCCCGGGACAGGTTACTCCTACGAGCAGTACTTC. V and J are TRBV18 and TRBJ2-7; 8 bases map to TRBD1. The CDR3 is 17 amino acids. The germline V gene has CDR1 KGHSH and CDR2 LQKENI. The V and J ends lost 3 bases and 0 bases, in that order; junction bases with no gene match: 10.

The chain carries TRBV28 and TRBJ2-7; the D gene could be TRBD1 or TRBD2 (5 bases each). Trimming left V 6 bases short and J 2 bases short, with 17 bases between. The CDR3 contains 15 residues. Germline CDR1 and CDR2: MDHEN and SYDVKM. CDR3 nucleotides: TGTGCCAGCAGCAATCGTCCTGGGACCCCCTACGAGCAGTACTTC. Protein sequence: CASSNRPGTPYEQYF.

This chain connects TRBV25-1 to TRBJ2-7, with 11 bases aligning to TRBD2. Germline V gives CDR1 MGHDK, CDR2 SYGVNS. The CDR3 loop spans 16 amino acids. V lost 0 bases and J lost 4; bases outside the gene matches: 5. The CDR3 reads CASSEYRGLAEYEQYF. The CDR3 region has the DNA TGTGCCAGCAGTGAATATAGGGGACTAGCGGAATACGAGCAGTACTTC.

The chain uses TRBV4-1 and TRBJ2-7; D is perhaps TRBD1 (5 bases). The V end lost 4 bases, the J end lost 2 bases, and 9 bases lay between the germline ends. The CDR3 is made up of 13 amino acids. The germline V gene has CDR1 MGHRA and CDR2 YSYEKL. CDR3 DNA: TGCGCCAGCAGCCTACAGGATGCCTACGAGCAGTACTTC. The encoded protein is CASSLQDAYEQYF.

The chain employs TRBV5-4 and TRBJ2-1, with D tentatively TRBD2 (7 bases). V was shortened by 0 bases and J by 9 bases, with 10 bases between the two germline ends. Germline V gives CDR1 SGHNT, CDR2 YYREEE (reference sequence). The CDR3 spans 13 residues. This CDR3 reads CASSLAGGTEQFF. CDR3 sequence (DNA): TGTGCCAGCAGCTTGGCGGGGGGCACTGAGCAGTTCTTC.